This T cell receptor (beta chain) was captured in a study of metastatic and nonmetastatic thyroid tumors. Whole-study context: Repertoires were compared across blood and tumor or nodule tissue from malignant and benign thyroid patients.

This clone was recorded many times. Authors' processing steps: The distant-metastasis classifier for papillary thyroid cancer was built from CDR3 differences across clinicopathological groups. Using MiXCR, TCRdb re-called clones from the PCR reads. The V and J calls and clone size come from TCRdb's table, not from the authors' own analysis. The table records under 20,000 clones, around 16% of them present only once. V was pared by 10 bases and J by 3 bases, with 17 bases of the junction left unmatched. The CDR3 sequence is 17 residues long. Germline V gene lookup returns CDR1 LNHDA and CDR2 SQIVND (reference sequence). Thyroid surgery took place with no prior treatment in any patient.

The sample taken for sequencing was blood. The chain joins TRBV19 to TRBJ2-7; TRBD2 matches 11 bases. The source of this sequence is a male donor with papillary thyroid cancer or a benign thyroid nodule (not recorded which). Some clones in this sample may be carry-over from other donors' samples. CDR3: CATTQTGAGTSGYEQYF. CDR3 in DNA: TGTGCCACTACTCAGACAGGAGCCGGGACTAGCGGCTACGAGCAGTACTTC.